This entry features one T cell receptor beta chain sequence. As handled by the study authors: Reference gene primers were amplified, and this amplification served to estimate nucleated cell counts. Assay: immunoSEQ multiplex PCR; the TCRdb copy retains only in-frame clones and omits some. That table is the source of V, J and clone size, and D and trimming were worked out from the DNA. The sample contains 300,000 to 350,000 clones, about nine tenths of which appear only once. The data originate from a study of blood T cell repertoires in COVID-19. As for the study in general: Samples representing acute and convalescent COVID-19 were sourced from the United States, Italy and Spain. PBMCs, B-cell-depleted T cells, or T cells were the source of the cDNA or gDNA that made up the material.

The germline V gene has CDR1 SGHTA and CDR2 FQGNSA. The CDR3 covers 17 residues. The ends were cut back, 5 bases at V and 3 bases at J, with 20 bases in the middle. Sample: peripheral blood. This TCR was recovered from a man between 18 and 29 years old with active or convalescent COVID-19. V is TRBV7-2 and J is TRBJ1-5; D unclear. The CDR3 sequence is CASSPPPGKGYNQPQHF. The CDR3 DNA follows: TGTGCCAGCAGCCCACCGCCGGGGAAGGGATACAATCAGCCCCAGCATTTT.